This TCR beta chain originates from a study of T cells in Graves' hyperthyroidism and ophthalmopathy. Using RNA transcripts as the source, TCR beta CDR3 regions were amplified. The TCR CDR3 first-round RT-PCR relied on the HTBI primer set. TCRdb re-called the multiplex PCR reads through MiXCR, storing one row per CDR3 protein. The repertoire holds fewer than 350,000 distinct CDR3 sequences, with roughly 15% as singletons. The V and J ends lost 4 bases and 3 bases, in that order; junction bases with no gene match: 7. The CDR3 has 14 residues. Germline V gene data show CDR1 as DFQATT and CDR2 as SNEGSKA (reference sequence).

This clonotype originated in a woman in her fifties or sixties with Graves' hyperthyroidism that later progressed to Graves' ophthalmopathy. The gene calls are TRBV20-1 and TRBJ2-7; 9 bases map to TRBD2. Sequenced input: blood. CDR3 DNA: TGCAGTGCTATTTTCCTAGCGGGACACTACGAGCAGTACTTC. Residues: CSAIFLAGHYEQYF.